A single sample gave rise to the 17 T cell receptor beta chains below, sequenced in a study of blood T cell repertoires in COVID-19. Repertoires were generated with immunoSEQ multiplex PCR, while TCRdb's copy carries only in-frame clones and drops some. Counted here are 80,000 to 100,000 clones, over 70% occurring once; the ten biggest clones make up nearly 4.5%. The sequenced sample was peripheral blood. All receptors come from a man aged 55 to 70 with acute or convalescent COVID-19.

The chain recombines TRBV6-2 or TRBV6-3 with TRBJ1-5, with D possibly being TRBD1 (5 bases). The germline V gene encodes CDR1 MNHEY and CDR2 SVGEGT. The CDR3 contains 15 residues. Trimming removed 5 bases at V and 3 bases at J, with 14 bases between. In DNA form, the CDR3 reads TGTGCCAGCAGTAAGACAGAGTTATTCAATCAGCCCCAGCATTTT. This codes for CASSKTELFNQPQHF.

J is TRBJ1-4 and V is TRBV2; no firm D call. The CDR3 loop spans 14 amino acids. V dropped 0 bases and J dropped 5 bases, with 7 bases sitting between them. Germline V gene lookup returns CDR1 SNHLY and CDR2 FYNNEI. CDR3 nucleotides: TGTGCCAGCAGTGAAGCACTGCTAAATGAAAAACTGTTTTTT. It codes for CASSEALLNEKLFF.

V and J are TRBV7-9 and TRBJ2-2; 7 nucleotides line up with TRBD1. Germline values: CDR1 SEHNR, CDR2 FQNEAQ (reference sequence). CDR3 length: 16 residues. With 1 base clipped from V and 3 bases from J, the junction kept 5 bases outside the gene matches. CDR3 bases: TGTGCCAGCAGCTTAGTTCGCGGACAGGACACCGGGGAGCTGTTTTTT. It encodes CASSLVRGQDTGELFF.

The gene calls are TRBV7-3 and TRBJ2-5, with TRBD2 matching over 10 bases. The junction had 10 bases not matched to a gene; V was cut back by 0 bases and J by 9 bases. CDR1 and CDR2 from the germline V gene are SGHTA and FQGTGA. CDR3 size: 16 residues. The CDR3 sequence is CASSLTGGTSAVSQYF. The CDR3 DNA reads as TGTGCCAGCAGCTTAACGGGCGGGACTAGCGCGGTTTCCCAGTACTTC.

The chain has TRBV6-5 and TRBJ2-1; TRBD2 is a possible D gene (7 bases). The germline V gene has CDR1 MNHEY and CDR2 SVGAGI. The germline V and J ends were trimmed by 6 bases and 7 bases, with 16 bases remaining between them. The CDR3 is 14 residues long. CDR3 loop: CASSLRGAGNEQFF. The CDR3 bases are TGTGCCAGCAGCCTACGGGGGGCCGGGAATGAGCAGTTCTTC.

The chain couples TRBV30 to TRBJ2-1; possible D gene TRBD1, 5 bases. Germline V gene lookup returns CDR1 GTSNPN and CDR2 SVGIG (reference sequence). The ends were cut back, 5 bases at V and 10 bases at J, with 12 bases in the middle. This CDR3 has 11 amino acids. CDR3 nucleotides: TGTGCCTGGTATAAGAACAGGGAGCAGTTCTTC. Translating it yields CAWYKNREQFF.

This chain uses TRBV30 with TRBJ1-5; the D gene is possibly TRBD1 (6 bases). V was shortened by 1 base and J by 1 base, with 11 bases between the two germline ends. CDR1 GTSNPN and CDR2 SVGIG come from the germline V gene (reference sequence). The CDR3 has 15 amino acids. The CDR3 here is CAWSEGVFSNQPQHF. CDR3 in DNA: TGTGCCTGGAGTGAGGGGGTGTTCAGCAATCAGCCCCAGCATTTT.

The V call is TRBV9, the J call TRBJ2-2, with TRBD1 identical over 7 bases. The ends lost 4 bases at V and 4 bases at J; junction bases unmatched: 7. The CDR3 is made up of 15 amino acids. The germline CDR1 and CDR2 sequences are SGDLS and YYNGEE. The DNA of the CDR3 is TGTGCCAGCAGCCCTCGACAGGGTATCACCGGGGAGCTGTTTTTT. Translated, it gives CASSPRQGITGELFF.

The gene calls are TRBV12-5 and TRBJ1-1; D possibly corresponds to TRBD1 (6 bases). There are 14 residues in the CDR3. Between the trimmed V and J ends, which lost 1 base and 0 bases, there was a span of 6 bases. Germline V gene lookup returns CDR1 LGHNT and CDR2 FRNRAP. CDR3 sequence: CASGLGTVNTEAFF. The CDR3, as DNA: TGTGCTAGTGGTTTGGGGACAGTGAACACTGAAGCTTTCTTT.

The chain employs TRBV18 and TRBJ2-7, with 10 bases aligning to TRBD1. Germline loops: CDR1 KGHSH, CDR2 LQKENI. This CDR3 contains 14 residues. The J segment lost 3 bases and the V segment lost 6 bases, leaving 5 bases of the junction unmatched. The CDR3 sequence: CASSQTGGSYEQYF. CDR3 nucleotides: TGTGCCAGCTCCCAGACAGGGGGCAGCTACGAGCAGTACTTC.

The V call is TRBV11-2, the J call TRBJ1-4; D call uncertain. This CDR3 is built from 15 residues. Trimming removed 1 base from V and 0 bases from J, with 6 bases in between. The germline gives CDR1 SGHAT, CDR2 FQNNGV. This CDR3 reads CASSLGISTNEKLFF. The CDR3 DNA reads as TGTGCCAGCAGCTTAGGTATATCAACTAATGAAAAACTGTTTTTT.

About this clone: Other DNA sequences in this sample translate to the same CDR3. The chain carries TRBV29-1 and TRBJ2-3, with D unresolved. CDR1 is SQVTM, CDR2 ANQGSEA, per germline. The CDR3 contains 10 residues. With 4 bases removed from V and 5 bases from J, the gap between germline ends came to 4 bases. The CDR3 DNA reads TGCAGCGTTGCGGGAGATACGCAGTATTTT. Translation: CSVAGDTQYF.

Worth noting for this clone: A junction end diverges from the germline sequence, so it may reflect a read error. This chain uses TRBV30 with TRBJ1-6, with 7 bases lining up with TRBD1. There are 14 residues in the CDR3. CDR1 is GTSNPN and CDR2 is SVGIG in the germline V gene (reference sequence). The chain's CDR3 is CAGRRQGSNSPLHF. CDR3 DNA sequence: TGTGCCGGGAGACGACAGGGTAGTAATTCACCCCTCCACTTT. The complete variable domain, with remaining parts taken from reference TRBV30 and TRBJ1-6, reads SQTIHQWPATLVQPVGSPLSLECTVEGTSNPNLYWYRQAAGRGLQLLFYSVGIGQISSEVPQNLSASRPQDRQFILSSKKLLLSDSGFYLCAGRRQGSNSPLHFGNGTRLTVT.

This clone has only one observation. V usage is TRBV29-1 and J usage is TRBJ2-3; 8 nucleotides agree with TRBD2. The trim removed 4 bases at V and 3 bases at J, leaving 3 bases unmatched. CDR1 and CDR2 (germline): SQVTM, ANQGSEA. This CDR3 is 13 amino acids long. CDR3 residues: CSVGPGGTDTQYF. In DNA form, the CDR3 reads TGCAGCGTTGGACCGGGGGGGACAGATACGCAGTATTTT.

This clone has just one count. The chain is built from TRBV7-2 and TRBJ2-5; the D gene is possibly TRBD1 (5 bases). Germline V gives CDR1 SGHTA, CDR2 FQGNSA. Between the trimmed V and J ends, which lost 6 bases and 2 bases, there was a span of 19 bases. The CDR3 extends over 16 amino acids. CDR3: CASRLSGIGSQETQYF. CDR3 nucleotide sequence: TGTGCCAGCAGGTTATCAGGGATTGGGTCACAAGAGACCCAGTACTTC.

This chain uses TRBV7-6 with TRBJ2-7, with D uncertain. Trimming stripped 4 bases from V and 1 base from J, with 8 bases between. The CDR3 sequence is 13 residues long. Germline values: CDR1 SGHVS, CDR2 FNYEAQ. The CDR3 here is CASSYERSYEQYF. The CDR3 coding sequence is TGTGCCAGCAGCTACGAGCGATCCTACGAGCAGTACTTC.

The genes are TRBV3-1 (or the pseudogene TRBV3-2) and TRBJ2-7, with 7 positions matching TRBD2. Germline CDR1 and CDR2: LGHDT and YNNKEL (reference sequence). Losses at the gene ends were 3 bases for V and 6 bases for J; bases not matched to a gene: 8. The CDR3 runs 14 residues. Here the CDR3 reads CASSHGLGTGEQYF. CDR3 DNA: TGTGCCAGCAGCCACGGACTAGGAACGGGCGAGCAGTACTTC.